A single sample is the source of the 10 T cell receptor beta chains below, sequenced in a study of metastatic and nonmetastatic thyroid tumors. Thyroid surgery took place with no prior treatment in any patient. TCRdb re-processed the PCR reads through MiXCR. Of roughly 90,000 clones listed, under 15% are singletons. The sample was blood. Receptor source: a female donor with papillary thyroid cancer or a benign thyroid nodule (not recorded which). Some clones in this sample may be carry-over from other donors' samples.

Worth noting for this clone: A read error is possible here, since a much larger clone lies one base away. V and J are TRBV20-1 and TRBJ2-5; 7 nucleotides match TRBD2. The CDR3 spans 13 residues. Per the germline V gene, CDR1 is DFQATT and CDR2 is SNEGSKA (reference sequence). CDR3 loop: CSAAGTGGEAQYF. In nucleotides, the CDR3 is TGCAGTGCAGCGGGTACGGGGGGAGAGGCCCAGTACTTC.

This clone appeared many times. The gene calls are TRBV6-5 and TRBJ1-5; D uncertain. Trimming took 2 bases from V and 7 from J, leaving 12 bases between them. Germline CDR1 and CDR2: MNHEY and SVGAGI. The CDR3 contains 14 residues. The DNA of the CDR3 is TGTGCCAGCAGTTACCTAGGGCCGGAGCAGCCCCAGCATTTT. Amino acids: CASSYLGPEQPQHF.

The sample holds many counts of this clone. CDR3 sequence: CASRPTGSSYNSPLHF. In DNA form, the CDR3 reads TGTGCCAGCAGGCCAACAGGGAGCTCCTATAATTCACCCCTCCACTTT. This sequence joins TRBV28 and TRBJ1-6; D possibly corresponds to TRBD1 (6 bases). CDR1 and CDR2 from the germline V gene are MDHEN and SYDVKM. Trimming removed 6 bases from V and 0 bases from J, with 12 bases in between. This CDR3 comprises 16 residues.

In this sample, this clone turned up many times. The junction departs from the called germline gene at one end, perhaps through a read error. V gene TRBV2 combines with J gene TRBJ2-5; D gene unclear. This CDR3 region has 12 residues. CDR1 SNHLY and CDR2 FYNNEI come from the germline V gene. The CDR3 sequence: CASSDSPEIQYF. CDR3 in DNA: TGTGCCAGCAGTGACTCTCCGGAGATCCAGTACTTC.

This clone was found many times. CDR3 in amino acids: CASSLGTYYGYTF. The DNA for the CDR3 is TGTGCCAGCAGTTTAGGGACATACTATGGCTACACCTTC. The chain recombines TRBV28 with TRBJ1-2; D is perhaps TRBD1 (6 bases). V was shortened by 2 bases and J by 3 bases, with 7 bases between the two germline ends. This CDR3 contains 13 residues. Germline CDR1 reads MDHEN; CDR2 reads SYDVKM.

This clone has more than one count but fewer than ten. One end of the junction fails to match germline, which may point to a read error. Other DNA sequences in this sample translate to the same CDR3. V usage is TRBV10-3 and J usage is TRBJ2-1; 9 bases agree with TRBD1. There are 15 residues in the CDR3. Germline values: CDR1 ENHRY, CDR2 SYGVKD. The CDR3 reads CAISGTGTGTNEQFF. The CDR3 nucleotides read TGTGCCATCAGTGGGACAGGGACAGGGACCAATGAGCAGTTCTTT.

The chain carries TRBV20-1 and TRBJ2-5; 10 nucleotides align to TRBD1. CDR1 is DFQATT and CDR2 is SNEGSKA in the germline V gene (reference sequence). The CDR3 sequence is 15 residues long. The V and J ends lost 1 base and 3 bases, in that order; junction bases with no gene match: 5. CDR3 DNA: TGCAGTGCTAGAGCCCCCGGGACAGGGGAAGAGACCCAGTACTTC. It encodes CSARAPGTGEETQYF.

About this clone itself: A read error may be the cause here, since a much bigger clone is one base away. V is TRBV6-5 and J is TRBJ2-2; D not certain. The CDR3 contains 16 residues. Looked up from germline, CDR1 is MNHEY and CDR2 is SVGAGI. The V and J ends lost 1 base and 2 bases respectively, with 11 bases between them. In nucleotides, the CDR3 is TGTGCCAGCAGTTACTTCCGGCAGCCTAACACCGGGGAGCTGTTTTTT. It is translated as CASSYFRQPNTGELFF.

The table lists this clone with a few counts. This chain uses TRBV11-3 with TRBJ1-1, with D possibly TRBD1 on 6 matching bases. Germline CDR1 reads SGHNT; CDR2 reads YENEEA. The CDR3 length is 13 residues. The germline V and J ends were trimmed by 0 bases and 9 bases, with 11 bases remaining between them. Written as DNA, the CDR3 is TGTGCCAGCAGCTTAGATCAACGGGGGCAAGCTTTCTTT. This translates into CASSLDQRGQAFF. Full variable domain (missing parts from reference TRBV11-3 and TRBJ1-1): EAGVVQSPRYKIIEKKQPVAFWCNPISGHNTLYWYLQNLGQGPELLIRYENEEAVDDSQLPKDRFSAERLKGVDSTLKIQPAELGDSAVYLCASSLDQRGQAFFGQGTRLTVV.

This clone was seen at least ten times. The rearrangement links TRBV7-8 to TRBJ1-5, with D unresolved. V lost 4 bases and J 4 bases, leaving 17 bases between the germline ends. This CDR3 is built from 16 residues. Germline CDR1 SGHVS, CDR2 FQNEAQ. As DNA, the CDR3 is TGTGCCAGCAGCTCCAACCCCTCGGCAACAAATCAGCCCCAGCATTTT. Translated, it gives CASSSNPSATNQPQHF.